A single sample gave rise to the 9 T cell receptor beta chains below, sequenced in a study of blood T cells in healthy people across ages (dated by TCRdb to about 2015). The library was obtained by 5' RACE. Reads for this sample came from an Illumina HiSeq 2500. The second PCR ran for roughly 7 to 12 cycles and used a J-beta primer mix along with a sample-barcoded 5' primer. TCRdb redid the processing of the public reads, applying fastp at Q25 and MiXCR, and retained in-frame beta chains. Identical CDR3 proteins give one entry, which carries the most common genes and DNA. The sample table contains over 1,500,000 distinct CDR3 sequences; only one count was recorded for 40% to 55% of them. The ten largest clones capture roughly 2% of the sample. What was sequenced was blood. All receptors come from a woman aged 40 to 49 in good health.

With regard to this clonotype: Its ends do not fully match the called genes, so a read error is possible. V and J are TRBV20-1 and TRBJ1-2; 7 nucleotides align to TRBD1. Germline CDR1 reads DFQATT; CDR2 reads SNEGSKA (reference sequence). The CDR3 length is 14 residues. CDR3 nucleotides: TGCAGTGCTCGAGAAAGACAGGGAACCTATGGCTACACCTTC. This gives the protein CSARERQGTYGYTF.

The CDR3 sequence is CASSSGTGVYSNQPQHF. The CDR3 DNA is TGTGCCAGCAGTTCCGGGACAGGGGTGTATAGCAATCAGCCCCAGCATTTT. The rearrangement links TRBV7-9 to TRBJ1-5; 10 bases align to TRBD1. Germline assignment: CDR1 SEHNR and CDR2 FQNEAQ (reference sequence). This CDR3 has 17 residues. Trimming removed 6 bases from V and 0 bases from J; junction bases left unmatched: 8.

The rearrangement joins TRBV20-1 to TRBJ1-5; D remains unclear. The V gene lost 1 base and the J gene lost 7 bases, with 11 bases spanning the gap. The CDR3 has 13 amino acids. Germline V lookup: CDR1 DFQATT, CDR2 SNEGSKA (reference sequence). The CDR3 is CSARAEVVQPQHF. CDR3 coding DNA: TGCAGTGCTAGAGCGGAGGTTGTCCAGCCCCAGCATTTT.

The V and J genes are TRBV27 and TRBJ2-7; D might be TRBD1 (6 bases). Germline values: CDR1 MNHEY, CDR2 SMNVEV (reference sequence). Trimming left V 6 bases short and J 4 bases short, with 19 bases between. The CDR3 spans 15 residues. CDR3 sequence: CASSYRALPQYEQYF. The CDR3 coding sequence is TGTGCCAGCAGCTACAGGGCCCTACCTCAATACGAGCAGTACTTC.

This chain joins TRBV6-2 or TRBV6-3 and TRBJ2-1; D perhaps matches TRBD1 (6 bases). With 5 bases removed from V and 0 bases from J, the gap between germline ends came to 11 bases. The V gene's germline CDR1 is MNHEY and CDR2 SVGEGT. The CDR3 is made up of 15 amino acids. This CDR3 is CASSTLDSSYNEQFF. The CDR3 DNA reads as TGTGCCAGCAGTACTTTGGACAGCTCCTACAATGAGCAGTTCTTC.

Comment on this clonotype: An end of the junction differs from the germline gene, which may be a read error. The chain joins TRBV28 to TRBJ1-5; TRBD1 might be the D (6 bases). There are 14 residues in the CDR3. Germline CDR1 and CDR2: MDHEN and SYDVKM. CDR3 in DNA: TGTGTCAGCAGTGAGGGGGGGCCCAATCAGCCCCAGCATTTT. Translating it yields CVSSEGGPNQPQHF.

This clonotype showed up many times. The J gene is TRBJ2-7, the V gene TRBV25-1, with 9 bases matching TRBD2. V lost 4 bases, J lost 4 bases, and 2 bases stayed unmatched. The germline gives CDR1 MGHDK, CDR2 SYGVNS. This CDR3 spans 13 amino acids. For the CDR3, the DNA is TGTGCCAGCAGTGGCGGGGGGGCTTACGAGCAGTACTTC. Its translation: CASSGGGAYEQYF.

The chain employs TRBV27 and TRBJ1-5, with a tentative D call TRBD1 (5 bases). The germline CDR1 and CDR2 sequences are MNHEY and SMNVEV (reference sequence). The CDR3 totals 17 residues. V lost 3 bases to trimming and J lost 6 bases, with 21 bases between them. Here the CDR3 reads CASSFLRGGSLPQPQHF. The DNA for the CDR3 is TGTGCCAGCAGTTTTCTGAGGGGCGGTAGTCTCCCTCAGCCCCAGCATTTT.

This chain connects TRBV9 to TRBJ2-1, with 7 bases lining up with TRBD2. The CDR3 has 15 amino acids. Germline CDR1 SGDLS, CDR2 YYNGEE. Trimming at V came to 2 bases and at J to 7 bases, leaving 9 bases not matched to a gene. CDR3 residues: CASSVSGTMGNEQFF. The CDR3 DNA reads TGTGCCAGCAGCGTTTCCGGGACTATGGGGAATGAGCAGTTCTTC. The entire variable domain, with the rest obtained from reference TRBV9 and TRBJ2-1, is as follows: DSGVTQTPKHLITATGQRVTLRCSPRSGDLSVYWYQQSLDQGLQFLIQYYNGEERAKGNILERFSAQQFPDLHSELNLSSLELGDSALYFCASSVSGTMGNEQFFGPGTRLTVL.